This note documents a single T cell receptor (beta chain) sequence. Original processing methods: Amplifying reference gene primers gave estimates of nucleated cell counts. Sequencing used immunoSEQ multiplex PCR; TCRdb keeps in-frame clones, though not all of them. That table furnishes V, J and clone size, whereas the DNA furnished D and trimming. Here the sample spans about 130,000 clones, roughly three quarters being singletons. These data come from a study of blood T cell repertoires in COVID-19. V dropped 2 bases and J dropped 1; count of bases not matched to a gene: 13. The CDR3 totals 18 residues. CDR1 KGHSH and CDR2 LQKENI come from the germline V gene.

The sequenced sample consisted of peripheral blood. This clonotype was obtained from a woman aged 65 to 85 with acute or convalescent COVID-19. The genes are TRBV18 and TRBJ2-5; 7 bases agree with TRBD2. As DNA, the CDR3 is TGTGCCAGCTCACCAGGGGCTAGCGGTTGGCTTAGCCAAGAGACCCAGTACTTC. This gives the protein CASSPGASGWLSQETQYF.